The 22 T cell receptor delta chains listed next were all sequenced from one sample in a study of Vδ1+ human thymocytes. Their recognized antigens are unknown. The template was reverse-transcribed extracted RNA. Pooled V-gene forward primers with one constant-region reverse primer generated the CDR3 amplicons by multiplex PCR. TCRdb re-called clones from the multiplex PCR reads using CATT. Seen here are approximately 19,000 delta-chain clones, roughly 8% observed once, and the top ten hold roughly 0.98%. General study results and limits: Thymic TRG and TRD repertoires appeared highly polyclonal.

The sample consisted of Vdelta1+ gamma-delta thymocytes from the thymus. Subset given: FACS-sorted CD3+ TCRalphabeta- TCRVdelta1+ TCRVdelta2- thymocytes. The source of these receptors is a child under two years old who had congenital heart surgery.

The rearrangement links TRDV2 to TRDJ3, with a weak D call TRDD3 (6 bases). Between the trimmed V and J ends, which lost 5 bases and 1 base, there was a span of 11 bases. This CDR3 comprises 16 residues. Germline CDR1 reads GEAIGNYY; CDR2 reads EKD. The chain's CDR3 is CACVRLGSWDTRQMFF. The CDR3 DNA reads as TGTGCCTGTGTAAGACTGGGATCCTGGGACACCCGACAGATGTTTTTC.

This clone was picked up a small number of times. V usage is TRDV1 and J usage is TRDJ1, with D perhaps TRDD3 (5 bases). Trimming shortened V by 0 bases and J by 4 bases, and 18 bases separated the two germline ends. The CDR3 runs to 17 residues. The germline gives CDR1 TSWWSYY, CDR2 QGS. Here the CDR3 reads CALGELRRVWEGDKLIF. The CDR3 nucleotides are TGTGCTCTTGGGGAACTCCGCCGGGTCTGGGAGGGCGATAAACTCATCTTT.

This clone occurred a few times. The chain uses TRDV1 and TRDJ1; 13 bases are a match to TRDD3. The CDR3 extends over 22 amino acids. With 0 bases clipped from V and 1 base from J, the junction kept 17 bases outside the gene matches. Per germline, CDR1 TSWWSYY and CDR2 QGS. As DNA, the CDR3 is TGTGCTCTTGGGGAACTAGGGAGCGTTTATACTGGGGGATACGCGAGCACCGATAAACTCATCTTT. It encodes CALGELGSVYTGGYASTDKLIF.

In its sample, this clone was seen a few times. The V gene is TRDV1, the J gene TRDJ1; 10 bases match TRDD3. The CDR3 is made up of 20 amino acids. Losses at the gene ends were 1 base for V and 4 bases for J; bases not matched to a gene: 18. The germline V gene encodes CDR1 TSWWSYY and CDR2 QGS. The CDR3 sequence: CALGEPRDWGILGEGDKLIF. In nucleotides, the CDR3 is TGTGCTCTTGGGGAACCAAGGGACTGGGGGATCCTCGGGGAGGGCGATAAACTCATCTTT.

This clone turned up a few times. The same CDR3 arises from other DNA sequences in this sample as well. The V call is TRDV1, the J call TRDJ1; no reliable D call. The germline V gene encodes CDR1 TSWWSYY and CDR2 QGS. V dropped 0 bases and J dropped 0 bases, with 5 bases sitting between them. The CDR3 runs to 14 residues. In DNA, the CDR3 is TGTGCTCTTGGGGAACTAGGATACACCGATAAACTCATCTTT. Its translation: CALGELGYTDKLIF.

V is TRDV1 and J is TRDJ1; 9 bases are shared with TRDD3. With V trimmed by 4 bases and J by 2 bases, 14 bases remained unmatched. The CDR3 covers 18 residues. In germline, CDR1 is TSWWSYY, CDR2 QGS. CDR3 residues: CALGAVPAPLGETDKLIF. Written as DNA, the CDR3 is TGTGCTCTTGGGGCCGTCCCGGCTCCACTGGGGGAAACCGATAAACTCATCTTT.

This sequence joins TRDV1 and TRDJ1, with 9 bases lining up with TRDD3. CDR1 and CDR2 from the germline V gene are TSWWSYY and QGS. V lost 5 bases to trimming and J lost 2 bases; unmatched junction nucleotides: 15. The CDR3 is 18 amino acids. CDR3 sequence: CALGKGRSHLGDTDKLIF. The CDR3 coding sequence is TGTGCTCTTGGGAAGGGCCGTAGCCACCTGGGGGATACCGATAAACTCATCTTT.

This clone has more than one count but fewer than ten. J is TRDJ1 and V is TRDV1, with D perhaps being TRDD2 or TRDD3 (5 bases each). V was shortened by 1 base and J by 0 bases, with 33 bases between the two germline ends. The CDR3 covers 23 residues. CDR1 is TSWWSYY, CDR2 QGS, per germline. This CDR3 is CALGEPKGLQVVLEIPYTDKLIF. The CDR3 nucleotides are TGTGCTCTTGGGGAACCCAAAGGCCTTCAGGTCGTACTGGAGATCCCGTACACCGATAAACTCATCTTT.

This chain links TRDV1 with TRDJ1; D is uncertain. Germline CDR1 and CDR2: TSWWSYY and QGS. With 0 bases removed from V and 0 bases from J, the gap between germline ends came to 14 bases. The CDR3 contains 17 residues. The chain's CDR3 is CALGELGSVRYTDKLIF. In DNA form, the CDR3 reads TGTGCTCTTGGGGAACTAGGTAGCGTCCGGTACACCGATAAACTCATCTTT.

This chain connects TRDV1 to TRDJ1; D gene unclear. V was cut by 2 bases and J by 0 bases, with 16 bases left in between. The CDR3 consists of 17 residues. The germline V gene encodes CDR1 TSWWSYY and CDR2 QGS. CDR3 sequence reads: CALGEMFPGRYTDKLIF. The CDR3 DNA is TGTGCTCTTGGGGAAATGTTCCCGGGCAGATACACCGATAAACTCATCTTT.

This clone was counted a few times. The chain joins TRDV1 to TRDJ1; D not certain. The V end lost 4 bases, the J end lost 2 bases, and 20 bases lay between the germline ends. This CDR3 is built from 17 residues. Germline lookup yields CDR1 TSWWSYY and CDR2 QGS. The CDR3 sequence: CALGVHDSWVWTDKLIF. The CDR3 region has the DNA TGTGCTCTTGGGGTCCACGACTCGTGGGTCTGGACCGATAAACTCATCTTT.

In this sample, this clone turned up a few times. The gene calls are TRDV2 and TRDJ1, with 8 bases fitting TRDD3. CDR1 and CDR2 (germline): GEAIGNYY, EKD. The ends lost 6 bases at V and 2 bases at J; junction bases unmatched: 22. The CDR3 is 19 residues long. The CDR3 here is CACKVFLGILPVRTDKLIF. CDR3 bases: TGTGCCTGTAAAGTGTTTTTGGGGATACTCCCGGTGAGGACCGATAAACTCATCTTT.

This clone occurred a few times. This sequence joins TRDV1 and TRDJ1; D gene unclear. Trimming pared 0 bases from V and 0 bases from J, leaving 14 bases between. The CDR3 is 17 residues long. Germline V gives CDR1 TSWWSYY, CDR2 QGS. Here the CDR3 reads CALGELPKPRHTDKLIF. CDR3 nucleotide sequence: TGTGCTCTTGGGGAACTTCCCAAGCCCCGTCACACCGATAAACTCATCTTT.

J gene TRDJ1 was identified, but the V gene was not called; the table names TRDD3, a call not compared with the DNA. This CDR3 has 24 residues. DNA of the CDR3: TGTGCTCTTGCCGTCTTCCTAGAGGGCCGTACTGGGGGATACGCAGGGGGGTACACCGATAAACTCATCTTT. Translated, it gives CALAVFLEGRTGGYAGGYTDKLIF.

This clone has just a few counts. The chain links TRDV1 to TRDJ1; 9 nucleotides align to TRDD3. The CDR3 has 22 residues. V was clipped by 3 bases and J by 5 bases; unmatched bases: 28. Germline V lookup: CDR1 TSWWSYY, CDR2 QGS. CDR3 in amino acids: CALGEELRFYWGRSDIGDKLIF. In DNA form, the CDR3 reads TGTGCTCTTGGGGAGGAACTTCGCTTTTACTGGGGGAGATCGGATATCGGTGATAAACTCATCTTT.

This clone was seen more than once but under ten times. The chain links TRDV1 to TRDJ1; TRDD3 aligns across 7 bases. There are 20 residues in the CDR3. V was clipped by 1 base and J by 3 bases; unmatched bases: 20. The V gene's germline CDR1 is TSWWSYY and CDR2 QGS. The CDR3 bases are TGTGCTCTTGGGGAACCACGCCCACCTGCGCGGCTGGGGGCTCCCGATAAACTCATCTTT. Its translation is CALGEPRPPARLGAPDKLIF.

The chain has TRDV1 and TRDJ1; TRDD3 aligns across 9 bases. The germline V gene encodes CDR1 TSWWSYY and CDR2 QGS. The CDR3 spans 21 residues. V shed 2 bases and J 1 base; nucleotides not matched to a gene: 20. The CDR3 nucleotides read TGTGCTCTTGGGGAAGCCCTATGGGCTAGCCGTACTGGGGGAAGCACCGATAAACTCATCTTT. Amino acid sequence: CALGEALWASRTGGSTDKLIF.

The chain has TRDV1 and TRDJ1; 9 nucleotides agree with TRDD2. The CDR3 runs to 18 residues. V dropped 4 bases and J dropped 3; count of bases not matched to a gene: 15. The germline CDR1 and CDR2 sequences are TSWWSYY and QGS. The CDR3 region is CALGGSPFLRGYADKLIF. CDR3 sequence (DNA): TGTGCTCTTGGGGGATCTCCCTTCCTACGAGGATACGCCGATAAACTCATCTTT.

The chain is built from TRDV2 and TRDJ1; TRDD3 aligns across 8 bases. Germline matching of the DNA provided the J gene here, since TCRdb leaves it blank. The CDR3 totals 18 residues. CDR1 is GEAIGNYY, CDR2 EKD, per germline. V lost 5 bases to trimming and J lost 3 bases; unmatched junction nucleotides: 19. The chain's CDR3 is CACGGYWGLRSTPDKLIF. CDR3 in DNA: TGTGCCTGTGGCGGTTACTGGGGGCTACGATCTACTCCCGATAAACTCATCTTT.

This clone showed up just a few times. The rearrangement joins TRDV1 to TRDJ1; D is unclear. The CDR3 has 16 residues. Trimming took off 4 bases at V and 0 bases at J, with 15 bases between the two ends. Germline V gene sequence: CDR1 TSWWSYY, CDR2 QGS. DNA of the CDR3: TGTGCTCTTGGGGGAACCCGCCACCGGTACACCGATAAACTCATCTTT. Amino acid sequence: CALGGTRHRYTDKLIF.

V gene TRDV1 combines with J gene TRDJ1, with D hard to call. CDR3 size: 17 residues. V lost 1 base and J 4 bases, leaving 19 bases between the germline ends. CDR1 is TSWWSYY, CDR2 QGS, per germline. CDR3 DNA: TGTGCTCTTGGGGAACGCGCCCGCCACCGCCCGGGCGATAAACTCATCTTT. This encodes CALGERARHRPGDKLIF.

This clone turned up a few times. The V call is TRDV1, the J call TRDJ1; TRDD2 is a possible D gene (5 bases). This CDR3 contains 14 residues. CDR1 and CDR2 from the germline V gene are TSWWSYY and QGS. V lost 0 bases to trimming and J lost 1 base, with 6 bases between them. Written as DNA, the CDR3 is TGTGCTCTTGGGGAACTCCCTTCCACCGATAAACTCATCTTT. As protein: CALGELPSTDKLIF.